Each of the 19 T cell receptor beta chains below was sequenced from the same sample in a study of T cell responses to AZD1222 COVID-19 vaccine. Sequenced by immunoSEQ multiplex PCR; TCRdb stores in-frame clones only, minus some. Altogether just over 150,000 clones are present, about 89% being singletons, with the ten largest covering just over 9%. The specimen was peripheral blood, collected 28 days after the second AZD1222 dose. The receptors originated from an adult who received the AZD1222 COVID-19 vaccine.

The rearrangement uses TRBV19 and TRBJ1-2, with D unresolved. V gave up 7 bases and J gave up 1 base, with 13 bases separating them. This CDR3 region has 14 residues. Looked up from germline, CDR1 is LNHDA and CDR2 is SQIVND (reference sequence). Here the CDR3 reads CASNRPDGNYGYTF. The DNA of the CDR3 is TGTGCCAGTAACCGGCCTGACGGTAACTATGGCTACACCTTC.

The V call is TRBV4-3, the J call TRBJ2-2; D may be TRBD2 (6 bases). Trimming stripped 4 bases from V and 7 bases from J, with 7 bases between. CDR3 length: 12 residues. CDR1 is LGHNA and CDR2 is YSLEER in the germline V gene. The CDR3 protein is CASSRLDGELFF. The CDR3, as DNA: TGCGCCAGCAGCCGACTAGACGGGGAGCTGTTTTTT.

The rearrangement uses TRBV21-1 and TRBJ2-7; the D call TRBD1 from the table was never checked on the DNA. TRBV21-1 counts as a pseudogene. The CDR3 loop spans 14 amino acids. CDR3 in DNA: TGTGCCAGCAGCAAGCATGGGACAGGTTACGAGCAGTACTTC. It specifies CASSKHGTGYEQYF.

The chain carries TRBV18 and TRBJ2-5; no clear D. Trimming removed 3 bases from V and 1 base from J, with 9 bases in between. Germline CDR1 is KGHSH and CDR2 is LQKENI. This CDR3 contains 14 residues. In nucleotides, the CDR3 is TGTGCCAGCTCACCCATCACCACCCAAGAGACCCAGTACTTC. Residues: CASSPITTQETQYF.

This chain connects TRBV28 to TRBJ2-1; 11 bases are a match to TRBD2. Germline V lookup: CDR1 MDHEN, CDR2 SYDVKM. This CDR3 is built from 16 residues. Trimming at V came to 5 bases and at J to 6 bases, leaving 9 bases not matched to a gene. The CDR3 reads CASSPTGTSGINEQFF. The CDR3 DNA sequence: TGTGCCAGCAGTCCGACCGGGACTAGCGGAATCAATGAGCAGTTCTTC.

The CDR3 protein is CASSLGPKNSPLHF. The CDR3 DNA is TGCGCCAGCAGCTTGGGACCAAAGAATTCACCCCTCCACTTT. The chain joins TRBV5-1 to TRBJ1-6; D is ambiguous. Germline V gene data show CDR1 as SGHRS and CDR2 as YFSETQ. Trimming removed 0 bases from V and 7 bases from J, with 8 bases in between. There are 14 residues in the CDR3.

This rearrangement joins TRBV2 to TRBJ2-7; 8 bases are a match to TRBD1. Germline V CDR1 and CDR2: SNHLY, FYNNEI. V dropped 6 bases and J dropped 5; count of bases not matched to a gene: 3. This CDR3 comprises 12 residues. The CDR3 DNA is TGTGCCAGCAGGGACAGGGTGGACGAGCAGTACTTC. Protein sequence: CASRDRVDEQYF.

The chain recombines TRBV7-9 with TRBJ2-7; 9 bases map to TRBD2. This CDR3 contains 13 residues. CDR1 is SEHNR and CDR2 is FQNEAQ in the germline V gene (reference sequence). V lost 5 bases and J lost 6; bases outside the gene matches: 5. CDR3 coding DNA: TGTGCCAGCAGCACCGGACTAGCGACCGAGCAGTACTTC. Translation gives CASSTGLATEQYF.

This chain uses TRBV3-1 (or the pseudogene TRBV3-2) with TRBJ1-4; a possible D gene is TRBD1 (5 bases). The germline gives CDR1 LGHDT, CDR2 YNNKEL (reference sequence). The CDR3 length is 15 residues. Trimming took 1 base from V and 0 from J, leaving 6 bases between them. CDR3 DNA sequence: TGTGCCAGCAGCCAAGGGGGGGCAACTAATGAAAAACTGTTTTTT. Encoded protein: CASSQGGATNEKLFF.

CDR3 sequence (DNA): TGCGCCAGCAGCTTGGATCCAGCGGGAGGGTCAGATACGCAGTATTTT. Residues: CASSLDPAGGSDTQYF. The chain combines TRBV5-1 with TRBJ2-3; 10 bases match TRBD2. The V gene's germline CDR1 is SGHRS and CDR2 YFSETQ. V gave up 0 bases and J gave up 4 bases; unmatched junction bases: 5. The CDR3 has 16 residues.

The chain recombines TRBV6-6 with TRBJ2-5, with a tentative D call TRBD1 (8 bases). Trimming took off 3 bases at V and 4 bases at J, with 15 bases between the two ends. Germline CDR1 MNHNY, CDR2 SVGAGI (reference sequence). The CDR3 contains 15 residues. DNA for the CDR3: TGTGCCAGCAGTTATGACAGGGGAGGGGGAGAGACCCAGTACTTC. As protein: CASSYDRGGGETQYF.

The genes are TRBV5-5 and TRBJ2-7; the match to TRBD2 covers 9 bases. J gave up 4 bases and V 2 bases, and 4 bases lay outside the gene matches. Germline V lookup: CDR1 SGHKS, CDR2 YYEKEE (reference sequence). The CDR3 is 14 residues long. The DNA for the CDR3 is TGTGCCAGCAGCTTCGCGGGAGGGCTATACGAGCAGTACTTC. Its protein product is CASSFAGGLYEQYF.

CDR3 nucleotides: TGTGCCAGCAGCGGGCGGGGTAGCTCCTACGAGCAGTACTTC. The encoded protein is CASSGRGSSYEQYF. This chain connects TRBV3-1 (or the pseudogene TRBV3-2) to TRBJ2-7; perhaps TRBD2 as D (6 bases). Germline CDR1 is LGHDT and CDR2 is YNNKEL (reference sequence). This CDR3 has 14 residues. Trimming shortened V by 5 bases and J by 0 bases, and 11 bases separated the two germline ends.

The chain combines TRBV7-9 with TRBJ2-3; D remains ambiguous. Trimming left V 5 bases short and J 2 bases short, with 11 bases between. Germline V lookup: CDR1 SEHNR, CDR2 FQNEAQ (reference sequence). The CDR3 has 14 residues. CDR3 residues: CASSPIGVTDTQYF. CDR3 DNA: TGTGCCAGCAGCCCCATCGGCGTCACAGATACGCAGTATTTT.

This clone was recorded a few times. The chain employs TRBV19 and TRBJ1-4; D remains ambiguous. Germline V gene lookup returns CDR1 LNHDA and CDR2 SQIVND (reference sequence). The V and J ends lost 5 bases and 0 bases respectively, with 10 bases between them. The CDR3 length is 15 residues. In DNA form, the CDR3 reads TGTGCCAGTAGTTCCTACCTTGCAACTAATGAAAAACTGTTTTTT. It is translated as CASSSYLATNEKLFF.

This chain links TRBV6-1 with TRBJ1-2, with no clear D. V lost 2 bases, J lost 8 bases, and 15 bases lay in between. Germline V gives CDR1 MNHNS, CDR2 SASEGT. This CDR3 is 14 amino acids long. CDR3 amino acids: CASSEPVGVGGYTF. CDR3 DNA: TGTGCCAGCAGTGAACCCGTTGGAGTCGGGGGCTACACCTTC.

The chain links TRBV7-9 to TRBJ2-7; D not certain. Germline values: CDR1 SEHNR, CDR2 FQNEAQ (reference sequence). This CDR3 spans 14 amino acids. With 1 base removed from V and 7 bases from J, the gap between germline ends came to 14 bases. The CDR3 nucleotides are TGTGCCAGCAGCTTAGGGTTTGGGTTACGAGAGCAGTACTTC. It codes for CASSLGFGLREQYF.

This clone was observed a few times. The chain has TRBV9 and TRBJ2-2; no clear D. This CDR3 spans 16 amino acids. Germline V CDR1 and CDR2: SGDLS, YYNGEE. Trimming took off 0 bases at V and 1 base at J, with 10 bases between the two ends. In DNA form, the CDR3 reads TGTGCCAGCAGCGTAGGAATAAACCAGAACACCGGGGAGCTGTTTTTT. Its translation: CASSVGINQNTGELFF.

This chain uses TRBV5-4 with TRBJ1-1, with 7 bases fitting TRBD1. The trim removed 4 bases at V and 8 bases at J, leaving 14 bases unmatched. The CDR3 is 15 residues long. Germline CDR1 reads SGHNT; CDR2 reads YYREEE (reference sequence). CDR3 sequence: CASSREPNRGEEAFF. Here the CDR3 DNA reads TGTGCCAGCAGCCGGGAACCGAACAGGGGAGAAGAAGCTTTCTTT. Variable domain in full (rest from reference TRBV5-4 and TRBJ1-1): ETGVTQSPTHLIKTRGQQVTLRCSSQSGHNTVSWYQQALGQGPQFIFQYYREEENGRGNFPPRFSGLQFPNYSSELNVNALELDDSALYLCASSREPNRGEEAFFGQGTRLTVV.